The sequence of this TCR beta chain was determined in a study of T-cell memory formation after mild COVID-19. As for the study in general: In these data, TCR clusters were largely donor specific.

Study-wide points: Of the contracting clones, CD4+ ones lay mainly in CM and EM, and CD8+ ones in EMRA. Day 37-peaking second-wave clones had unconfirmed SARS-CoV-2 specificity.

With respect to this clonotype: The antigen is unknown.

V shed 3 bases and J 10 bases; nucleotides not matched to a gene: 12. The CDR3 is 15 amino acids. Per germline, CDR1 MGHRA and CDR2 YSYEKL. TCRdb re-called the 5' RACE reads through MiXCR, storing one row per CDR3 protein. The profile shows roughly 150,000 distinct CDR3 sequences, more than 14% of them singletons. The sample was PBMCs or a T cell subset sorted from them (not recorded which). The TCR was taken from an adult woman who had mild COVID-19 (a few samples of this study predate the infection). Cell type and time point are not known. V is TRBV4-1 and J is TRBJ2-7, with 10 bases identical to TRBD1. This CDR3 reads CASSQTDRGRGAQYF. The CDR3 region has the DNA TGCGCCAGCAGCCAGACCGACAGGGGGCGCGGTGCCCAGTACTTC.